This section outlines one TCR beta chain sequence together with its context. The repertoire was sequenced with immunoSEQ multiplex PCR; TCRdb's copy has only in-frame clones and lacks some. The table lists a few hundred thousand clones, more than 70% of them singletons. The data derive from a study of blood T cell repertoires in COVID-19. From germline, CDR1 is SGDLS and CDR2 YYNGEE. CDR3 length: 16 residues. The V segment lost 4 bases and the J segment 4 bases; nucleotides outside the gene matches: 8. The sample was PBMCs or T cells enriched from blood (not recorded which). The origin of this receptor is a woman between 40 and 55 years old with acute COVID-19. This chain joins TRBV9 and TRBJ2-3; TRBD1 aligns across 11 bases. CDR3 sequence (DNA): TGTGCCAGCAGCTCAAGGACAGGGGGCTACGCAGATACGCAGTATTTT. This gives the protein CASSSRTGGYADTQYF.